These 20 T cell receptor beta chains were all obtained from the same sample, sequenced in a study of response to subunit inactivated influenza vaccine. In TCRdb, the RT-PCR reads were re-called with MiXCR into one record per CDR3 protein. This sample has approximately 530,000 distinct CDR3 sequences, with about 7.6% found just once. The sample was PBMCs from blood, taken less than 30 months after vaccination. Receptors were obtained from a man between 50 and 75 years old who received an inactivated influenza vaccine.

This chain links TRBV10-3 with TRBJ2-2, with 13 bases lining up with TRBD2. The CDR3 loop spans 15 amino acids. Per germline, CDR1 ENHRY and CDR2 SYGVKD. The V gene end was trimmed by 4 bases and the J gene end by 5 bases; junction bases not matched to a gene: 1. DNA for the CDR3: TGTGCCATCAGTGGGGGACTAGCGGGGACCGGGGAGCTGTTTTTT. This gives the protein CAISGGLAGTGELFF.

Many counts were recorded for this clonotype. This chain joins TRBV20-1 and TRBJ1-1; unclear D gene. Germline CDR1 is DFQATT and CDR2 is SNEGSKA (reference sequence). Deletions cut 0 bases from V and 7 bases from J, with 6 bases between. There are 11 residues in the CDR3. The CDR3 reads CSARDPSEAFF. CDR3 nucleotides: TGCAGTGCTAGAGATCCCAGTGAAGCTTTCTTT.

This clonotype was observed at least ten times. The chain combines TRBV10-3 with TRBJ2-7, with D maybe TRBD1 (6 bases). V gave up 7 bases and J gave up 2 bases, with 12 bases separating them. Germline V gives CDR1 ENHRY, CDR2 SYGVKD. CDR3 length: 13 amino acids. The CDR3 loop is CAINGGSTYEQYF. Written as DNA, the CDR3 is TGTGCCATCAATGGGGGCAGTACCTACGAGCAGTACTTC.

This clonotype was found a few times. The V and J genes are TRBV12-3 or TRBV12-4 and TRBJ1-2, with D hard to call. V was shortened by 1 base and J by 5 bases, with 20 bases between the two germline ends. This CDR3 contains 17 residues. CDR3 DNA: TGTGCCAGCAGTTTAGGGGGAAGGACGCCGGTCGGGTATGGCTACACCTTC. The encoded protein is CASSLGGRTPVGYGYTF.

The sample holds a few counts of this clonotype. The V and J genes are TRBV28 and TRBJ2-3; 7 bases match TRBD2. CDR1 and CDR2 (germline): MDHEN, SYDVKM. The CDR3 totals 18 residues. With V trimmed by 4 bases and J by 0 bases, 13 bases remained unmatched. In DNA, the CDR3 is TGTGCCAGCAGTTCCACCCTGGCAGCGCGGGGGAGCACAGATACGCAGTATTTT. Protein: CASSSTLAARGSTDTQYF.

This clonotype was seen a handful of times. V gene TRBV15 combines with J gene TRBJ2-1; TRBD2 aligns across 9 bases. This CDR3 has 15 residues. The germline V gene encodes CDR1 LNHNV and CDR2 YYDKDF (reference sequence). Trimming cost V 3 bases and J 3 bases; bases outside gene matches: 3. CDR3 sequence (DNA): TGTGCCACCAGCAGTTCTAGCGGGAACTACAATGAGCAGTTCTTC. Translation: CATSSSSGNYNEQFF.

This clonotype was counted many times. The J gene is TRBJ2-5, the V gene TRBV12-3 or TRBV12-4; 8 bases match TRBD2. CDR3 length equals 16 residues. V lost 3 bases, J lost 4 bases, and 10 bases stayed unmatched. The CDR3 DNA sequence: TGTGCCAGCAGTTTTTTGGCCGGGGGGGCCGGAGAGACCCAGTACTTC. It specifies CASSFLAGGAGETQYF.

This clonotype has just a few counts. This sequence joins TRBV12-5 and TRBJ2-2, with D possibly matching TRBD1 (6 bases). Per germline, CDR1 LGHNT and CDR2 FRNRAP. The CDR3 spans 16 residues. Trimming cost V 7 bases and J 2 bases, with 17 bases left between them. The CDR3 region has the DNA TGTGCTAGTGTTCCCTCACAGGGCCCTAACACCGGGGAGCTGTTTTTT. Its protein is CASVPSQGPNTGELFF. Complete variable domain (other parts from reference TRBV12-5 and TRBJ2-2): DARVTQTPRHKVTEMGQEVTMRCQPILGHNTVFWYRQTMMQGLELLAYFRNRAPLDDSGMPKDRFSAEMPDATLATLKIQPSEPRDSAVYFCASVPSQGPNTGELFFGEGSRLTVL.

The sample holds one count of this clonotype. The CDR3 here is CASSHRDTIAKNIQYF. CDR3 sequence (DNA): TGTGCCAGCAGTCACCGGGACACCATAGCCAAAAACATTCAGTACTTC. The J gene is TRBJ2-4, the V gene TRBV6-5; maybe TRBD1 (6 bases). CDR1 is MNHEY and CDR2 is SVGAGI in the germline V gene. The CDR3 sequence is 16 residues long. The V gene lost 5 bases and the J gene lost 0 bases, with 14 bases spanning the gap.

This clonotype has a count of ten or more. The V and J genes are TRBV5-1 and TRBJ2-3; 8 bases align to TRBD2. Trimming took 3 bases from V and 4 from J; bases not matched to a gene: 10. This CDR3 spans 16 amino acids. Germline CDR1 is SGHRS and CDR2 is YFSETQ. CDR3 nucleotide sequence: TGCGCCAGCAGCTCTCGACTAGCGAATGTCGCAGATACGCAGTATTTT. Amino acids: CASSSRLANVADTQYF.

This chain joins TRBV3-1 and TRBJ2-1, with 12 bases that match TRBD2. Trimming took 2 bases from V and 6 from J; bases not matched to a gene: 8. The germline gives CDR1 LGHDT, CDR2 YNNKEL (reference sequence). This CDR3 region has 17 residues. The CDR3, as DNA: TGTGCCAGCAGCCAACCTGGCGGGACTAGCGGGCGCAATGAGCAGTTCTTC. This sequence encodes CASSQPGGTSGRNEQFF.

The rearrangement joins TRBV6-2 or TRBV6-3 to TRBJ1-6; the D gene is possibly TRBD1 (5 bases). This CDR3 is 14 amino acids long. Germline CDR1 is MNHEY and CDR2 is SVGEGT. V was clipped by 2 bases and J by 7 bases, with 9 bases between them. The DNA of the CDR3 is TGTGCCAGCAGTTACCGGTCAGGGAATTCACCCCTCCACTTT. This sequence encodes CASSYRSGNSPLHF.

There are a few counts of this clonotype. CDR3 coding DNA: TGTGCCAGTAAAGGCTACCTCTATGGCTACACCTTC. Residues: CASKGYLYGYTF. The rearrangement joins TRBV19 to TRBJ1-2; D call uncertain. The V end lost 7 bases, the J end lost 4 bases, and 10 bases lay between the germline ends. The CDR3 runs 12 residues. Per the germline V gene, CDR1 is LNHDA and CDR2 is SQIVND (reference sequence).

This chain uses TRBV11-2 with TRBJ2-5; D uncertain. Trimming pared 5 bases from V and 4 bases from J, leaving 14 bases between. This CDR3 is 14 amino acids long. Germline V lookup: CDR1 SGHAT, CDR2 FQNNGV. The CDR3 region has the DNA TGTGCCAGCAGCCTCAGTAGAGCCCGAGAGACCCAGTACTTC. It yields the protein CASSLSRARETQYF.

This clonotype appeared a few times. The chain employs TRBV19 and TRBJ2-3, with 8 bases identical to TRBD1. The germline V gene has CDR1 LNHDA and CDR2 SQIVND (reference sequence). The ends lost 5 bases at V and 0 bases at J; junction bases unmatched: 4. The CDR3 consists of 15 residues. CDR3 in amino acids: CASSGQGASTDTQYF. Written as DNA, the CDR3 is TGTGCCAGTAGTGGACAGGGAGCTAGCACAGATACGCAGTATTTT.

This clonotype has a count of ten or more. This chain joins TRBV29-1 and TRBJ2-7, with D tentatively TRBD1 or TRBD2 (5 bases each). The CDR3 totals 13 residues. Germline lookup yields CDR1 SQVTM and CDR2 ANQGSEA. Trimming stripped 4 bases from V and 3 bases from J, with 13 bases between. This CDR3 is CSVVPRGYYEQYF. CDR3 sequence (DNA): TGCAGCGTTGTCCCGAGGGGCTACTACGAGCAGTACTTC.

This clonotype was observed at least ten times. The rearrangement links TRBV4-3 to TRBJ1-6, with D unclear. V was cut by 4 bases and J by 6 bases, with 13 bases left in between. Germline CDR1 reads LGHNA; CDR2 reads YSLEER. The CDR3 is 15 amino acids. The CDR3 region is CASSRTMDGNSPLHF. The DNA for the CDR3 is TGCGCCAGCAGCCGGACCATGGACGGTAATTCACCCCTCCACTTT.

This clonotype was picked up a small number of times. The V gene is TRBV7-3, the J gene TRBJ2-2; 16 bases are a match to TRBD2. The CDR3 is 20 amino acids. Germline V lookup: CDR1 SGHTA, CDR2 FQGTGA. Germline trimming cut 6 bases from V and 0 bases from J; bases unmatched to any gene: 10. This CDR3 is CASSQGGLAGGPANTGELFF. DNA for the CDR3: TGTGCCAGCAGTCAAGGGGGACTAGCGGGAGGGCCTGCGAACACCGGGGAGCTGTTTTTT. Using reference TRBV7-3 and TRBJ2-2 for the parts outside the CDR3, the full variable domain is GAGVSQTPSNKVTEKGKYVELRCDPISGHTALYWYRQSLGQGPEFLIYFQGTGAADDSGLPNDRFFAVRPEGSVSTLKIQRTERGDSAVYLCASSQGGLAGGPANTGELFFGEGSRLTVL.

This sequence joins TRBV6-1 and TRBJ1-2; weak D call: TRBD1 (6 bases). This CDR3 has 16 residues. CDR1 is MNHNS, CDR2 SASEGT, per germline. V gave up 7 bases and J gave up 4 bases, with 22 bases separating them. CDR3 DNA: TGTGCCAGCACCAGGGGTCAGTCAGGGCGCTTCTATGGCTACACCTTC. As protein: CASTRGQSGRFYGYTF.

The chain is built from TRBV18 and TRBJ2-1, with D possibly TRBD1 on 6 matching bases. This CDR3 has 15 amino acids. Germline values: CDR1 KGHSH, CDR2 LQKENI. Trimming took off 3 bases at V and 2 bases at J, with 11 bases between the two ends. The CDR3 sequence: CASSPGRGTYNEQFF. The CDR3 DNA follows: TGTGCCAGCTCACCGGGAAGGGGGACCTACAATGAGCAGTTCTTC.